These T cell receptor beta chains were read from a single sample in a study of T cell repertoires in cytomegalovirus infection. The antigens these receptors bind are not known. Via MiXCR, TCRdb re-called the reads, giving one row per CDR3 protein. Altogether about half a million distinct CDR3 sequences are present, about 33% being singletons, with the ten largest covering 15% to 20%. The starting material was cultured PBMCs, obtained from culture after CMV antigen stimulation. Receptor source: a human donor in good health (CMV status not recorded). Some clones in this sample may be carry-over from other donors' samples. Each CDR3 is given with its conserved first and last residue. The order of the fields is V gene, J gene, D gene, clone size, CDR3 protein, CDR3 DNA. The D gene is left open where the match is weak. Expanded clones are given a class, and other clones once, few, many or no size at all.

>TRBV10-3|TRBJ1-1|.|.
CAISQVVSNTEAFF
TGTGCCATCAGCCAAGTGGTTTCAAACACTGAAGCTTTCTTT
>TRBV7-2|TRBJ2-5|.|.
CASTPTGSRETQYF
TGTGCCAGCACCCCTACAGGGTCGCGAGAGACCCAGTACTTC
>TRBV7-9|TRBJ2-6|.|few
CASSPFGNVLTF
TGTGCCAGCAGCCCTTTTGGCAACGTCCTGACTTTC
>TRBV28|TRBJ2-1|TRBD2|few
CASSLRAGGWEQFF
TGTGCCAGCAGTTTAAGAGCGGGAGGATGGGAGCAGTTCTTC
>TRBV6-2/TRBV6-3|TRBJ2-1|TRBD1|many
CASSYRTGTGDRNEQFF
TGTGCCAGCAGTTACCGCACCGGGACAGGGGATCGCAATGAGCAGTTCTTC
>TRBV15|TRBJ2-5|TRBD1|.
CATSGGDRLQETQYF
TGTGCCACCAGCGGCGGGGACAGGCTCCAAGAGACCCAGTACTTC
>TRBV11-3|TRBJ1-1|TRBD1|.
CASTPGTGSSTEAFF
TGTGCCAGCACCCCGGGGACAGGGTCGAGCACTGAAGCTTTCTTT
>TRBV4-3|TRBJ2-2|TRBD2|once
CASSQERAGEDTGELFF
TGCGCCAGCAGCCAAGAGAGGGCGGGAGAGGACACCGGGGAGCTGTTTTTT
>TRBV28|TRBJ1-2|TRBD1|few
CASVTGDYGYTF
TGTGCCAGCGTAACAGGGGACTATGGCTACACCTTC
>TRBV14|TRBJ2-1|.|.
CASSQVIGAGSYNEQFF
TGTGCCAGCAGCCAAGTTATCGGGGCAGGCTCCTACAATGAGCAGTTCTTC
>TRBV11-2|TRBJ2-1|.|.
CASSLTRLGHNEQFF
TGTGCCAGCAGCTTAACGAGACTAGGGCACAATGAGCAGTTCTTC
>TRBV12-3/TRBV12-4|TRBJ1-2|TRBD1|.
CASSFTGGLDGYTF
TGTGCCAGCAGTTTTACAGGGGGACTCGATGGCTACACCTTC
>TRBV6-5|TRBJ1-2|.|.
CASMAPKPPYGYTF
TGTGCCAGCATGGCCCCCAAACCACCCTATGGCTACACCTTC
>TRBV4-1|TRBJ2-1|TRBD2|few
CASREAGVSYNEQFF
TGCGCCAGCAGAGAAGCGGGAGTATCCTACAATGAGCAGTTCTTC
>TRBV12-3/TRBV12-4|TRBJ1-4|.|.
CASSPSGGLGEKLFF
TGTGCCAGCAGCCCCTCCGGGGGGCTAGGGGAAAAACTGTTTTTT
>TRBV15|TRBJ2-7|.|once
CATSRDKTSYEQYF
TGTGCCACCAGCAGAGACAAAACTAGCTACGAGCAGTACTTC
>TRBV4-3|TRBJ2-7|TRBD2|few
CASSSTLSGIRYEQYF
TGCGCCAGCAGCTCCACGCTTAGCGGGATTCGTTACGAGCAGTACTTC
>TRBV12-3/TRBV12-4|TRBJ1-2|.|.
CASSLEGGRERFGYGYTF
TGTGCCAGCAGTTTAGAGGGCGGCAGGGAGAGGTTCGGCTATGGCTACACCTTC
>TRBV4-2|TRBJ1-2|.|.
CASSQDSQGNYGYTF
TGTGCCAGCAGCCAAGATTCTCAGGGCAACTATGGCTACACCTTC
>TRBV7-2|TRBJ2-5|.|many
CASSLFSGPQETQYF
TGTGCCAGCAGCTTATTCTCGGGACCACAAGAGACCCAGTACTTC
>TRBV7-2|TRBJ1-6|.|.
CASSPRGRQTPSPLHF
TGTGCCAGCAGCCCTAGGGGCCGACAGACACCCTCACCCCTCCACTTT
>TRBV6-2/TRBV6-3|TRBJ2-5|.|.
CASSYPRRRSQETQYF
TGTGCCAGCAGTTACCCACGTAGGAGGTCCCAAGAGACCCAGTACTTC
>TRBV29-1|TRBJ2-3|.|few
CSVARTDTDTQYF
TGCAGCGTTGCACGGACAGACACAGATACGCAGTATTTT
>TRBV2|TRBJ1-5|.|.
CASSEGQAVNQPQHF
TGTGCCAGCAGTGAAGGGCAGGCTGTGAATCAGCCCCAGCATTTT
>TRBV29-1|TRBJ2-3|.|.
CSVFWSGTDTQYF
TGCAGCGTTTTCTGGTCGGGCACAGATACGCAGTATTTT
>TRBV4-3|TRBJ1-1|TRBD1|.
CASSPQGASMNTEAFF
TGCGCCAGCAGCCCCCAGGGGGCGAGCATGAACACTGAAGCTTTCTTT
>TRBV6-2/TRBV6-3|TRBJ2-3|.|.
CASTRDFRRPDTQYF
TGTGCCAGCACCCGGGATTTTCGGCGCCCAGATACGCAGTATTTT
>TRBV7-8|TRBJ1-1|.|.
CASSLGGGASTEAFF
TGTGCCAGCAGCTTAGGTGGGGGGGCGAGCACTGAAGCTTTCTTT
>TRBV20-1|TRBJ1-1|.|.
CSARDPRDNGGTEAFF
TGCAGTGCTAGAGATCCAAGAGACAATGGGGGGACTGAAGCTTTCTTT
>TRBV10-3|TRBJ1-2|TRBD1|once
CAIRGQLSRDYGYTF
TGTGCCATCAGGGGACAGTTATCCAGAGACTATGGCTACACCTTC
>TRBV29-1|TRBJ1-4|TRBD1|few
CSVETGEATNEKLFF
TGCAGCGTTGAAACAGGGGAGGCCACTAATGAAAAACTGTTTTTT
>TRBV20-1|TRBJ2-5|TRBD2|.
CSAGTSGAQETQYF
TGCAGTGCTGGGACTAGCGGGGCCCAAGAGACCCAGTACTTC
>TRBV6-6|TRBJ2-6|.|.
CASSFWESGANVLTF
TGTGCCAGCAGTTTCTGGGAATCTGGGGCCAACGTCCTGACTTTC
>TRBV5-6|TRBJ2-5|TRBD2|few
CASSLMTSGKETQYF
TGTGCCAGCAGCTTGATGACTAGCGGGAAGGAGACCCAGTACTTC
>TRBV7-2|TRBJ2-3|TRBD2|many
CASSSQAGVTDTQYF
TGTGCCAGCAGCTCTCAAGCGGGAGTCACAGATACGCAGTATTTT
>TRBV2|TRBJ1-1|.|.
CASVVNMNTEAFF
TGTGCCAGCGTGGTCAATATGAACACTGAAGCTTTCTTT
>TRBV7-2|TRBJ1-1|.|few
CASSLQGPEGAFF
TGTGCCAGCAGCTTACAGGGGCCAGAGGGGGCTTTCTTT
>TRBV7-4|TRBJ2-7|TRBD1|few
CASSPQTGDDEQYF
TGTGCCAGCAGCCCTCAGACAGGGGATGACGAGCAGTACTTC
>TRBV7-2|TRBJ2-7|TRBD2|many
CASSPQVAGPYEQYF
TGTGCCAGCAGCCCCCAGGTAGCGGGACCCTACGAGCAGTACTTC
>TRBV6-1|TRBJ2-3|.|.
CASSQERGPRVDTQYF
TGTGCCAGCAGTCAAGAGCGAGGACCGAGGGTAGATACGCAGTATTTT
>TRBV6-1|TRBJ2-1|TRBD2|.
CASSKTSGRAHNEQFF
TGTGCCAGCAGTAAGACTAGCGGGAGAGCTCACAATGAGCAGTTCTTC
>TRBV12-3/TRBV12-4|TRBJ1-2|.|.
CASSRGLYGYTF
TGTGCCAGCAGCCGCGGACTCTATGGCTACACCTTC
>TRBV7-2|TRBJ2-1|.|.
CASSLVIGGIRSEQFF
TGTGCCAGCAGCTTAGTTATTGGCGGGATACGTAGTGAGCAGTTCTTC
>TRBV27|TRBJ2-1|TRBD2|.
CASRAGGSSYNEQFF
TGTGCCAGCAGAGCGGGAGGCAGCTCCTACAATGAGCAGTTCTTC
>TRBV6-6|TRBJ2-7|.|.
CASSPEPYEQYF
TGTGCCAGCAGCCCTGAACCCTACGAGCAGTACTTC
>TRBV7-2|TRBJ1-4|TRBD1|.
CASSLEGQASNEKLFF
TGTGCCAGCAGCTTAGAGGGACAGGCCTCTAATGAAAAACTGTTTTTT
>TRBV6-1|TRBJ2-2|.|few
CASSQTYAGELFF
TGTGCCAGCAGTCAAACATACGCCGGGGAGCTGTTTTTT
>TRBV4-3|TRBJ2-1|.|.
CASSQQLPTAEGEQFF
TGCGCCAGCAGCCAACAGCTCCCGACTGCCGAGGGTGAGCAGTTCTTC
>TRBV28|TRBJ2-3|.|once
CASSPLGRGGKDTQYF
TGTGCCAGCAGTCCCTTGGGTCGAGGAGGAAAAGATACGCAGTATTTT
>TRBV10-2|TRBJ2-5|.|once
CASSDMLGQNKGETQYF
TGCGCCAGCAGTGACATGCTTGGACAGAATAAAGGGGAGACCCAGTACTTC
>TRBV11-3|TRBJ1-2|TRBD1|many
CASSGQGAASGYTF
TGTGCCAGCAGCGGACAGGGAGCCGCCTCTGGCTACACCTTC
>TRBV10-3|TRBJ2-1|.|few
CATQVLSSNEQFF
TGTGCCACACAGGTTTTATCATCCAATGAGCAGTTCTTC
>TRBV27|TRBJ2-7|.|.
CASSSILTYEQYF
TGTGCCAGCAGTTCTATTCTTACGTACGAGCAGTACTTC